The present T cell receptor (beta chain) was sequenced within a study of human T cells and chemical hapten exposure. This clonotype has a single count. Time point defined: patch test 3, about 24 weeks after DPC sensitization. Noted treatment: therapeutic diphenylcyclopropenone sensitization with weekly scalp DPC. TCRdb recomputed calls from the RACE reads with MiXCR, one row per CDR3 protein. Among about 190,000 distinct CDR3 sequences listed, about 25% were seen once. The germline V gene has CDR1 SGHAT and CDR2 FQNNGV. The trim removed 3 bases at V and 5 bases at J, leaving 5 bases unmatched. The CDR3 contains 15 residues.

This sequence originates from a woman between 40 and 55 years old with alopecia areata. Some clones in this sample may be carry-over from other donors' samples. Sequencing was performed on whole blood, taken in connection with sensitization to the hapten diphenylcyclopropenone (DPC). This chain uses TRBV11-2 with TRBJ1-1; 11 bases agree with TRBD1. CDR3 DNA sequence: TGTGCCAGCAGCTTTCGGGACAGGGGGGGAACTGAAGCTTTCTTT. Its protein product is CASSFRDRGGTEAFF. Together with reference TRBV11-2 and TRBJ1-1, the CDR3 gives the full variable domain: EAGVAQSPRYKIIEKRQSVAFWCNPISGHATLYWYQQILGQGPKLLIQFQNNGVVDDSQLPKDRFSAERLKGVDSTLKIQPAKLEDSAVYLCASSFRDRGGTEAFFGQGTRLTVV.